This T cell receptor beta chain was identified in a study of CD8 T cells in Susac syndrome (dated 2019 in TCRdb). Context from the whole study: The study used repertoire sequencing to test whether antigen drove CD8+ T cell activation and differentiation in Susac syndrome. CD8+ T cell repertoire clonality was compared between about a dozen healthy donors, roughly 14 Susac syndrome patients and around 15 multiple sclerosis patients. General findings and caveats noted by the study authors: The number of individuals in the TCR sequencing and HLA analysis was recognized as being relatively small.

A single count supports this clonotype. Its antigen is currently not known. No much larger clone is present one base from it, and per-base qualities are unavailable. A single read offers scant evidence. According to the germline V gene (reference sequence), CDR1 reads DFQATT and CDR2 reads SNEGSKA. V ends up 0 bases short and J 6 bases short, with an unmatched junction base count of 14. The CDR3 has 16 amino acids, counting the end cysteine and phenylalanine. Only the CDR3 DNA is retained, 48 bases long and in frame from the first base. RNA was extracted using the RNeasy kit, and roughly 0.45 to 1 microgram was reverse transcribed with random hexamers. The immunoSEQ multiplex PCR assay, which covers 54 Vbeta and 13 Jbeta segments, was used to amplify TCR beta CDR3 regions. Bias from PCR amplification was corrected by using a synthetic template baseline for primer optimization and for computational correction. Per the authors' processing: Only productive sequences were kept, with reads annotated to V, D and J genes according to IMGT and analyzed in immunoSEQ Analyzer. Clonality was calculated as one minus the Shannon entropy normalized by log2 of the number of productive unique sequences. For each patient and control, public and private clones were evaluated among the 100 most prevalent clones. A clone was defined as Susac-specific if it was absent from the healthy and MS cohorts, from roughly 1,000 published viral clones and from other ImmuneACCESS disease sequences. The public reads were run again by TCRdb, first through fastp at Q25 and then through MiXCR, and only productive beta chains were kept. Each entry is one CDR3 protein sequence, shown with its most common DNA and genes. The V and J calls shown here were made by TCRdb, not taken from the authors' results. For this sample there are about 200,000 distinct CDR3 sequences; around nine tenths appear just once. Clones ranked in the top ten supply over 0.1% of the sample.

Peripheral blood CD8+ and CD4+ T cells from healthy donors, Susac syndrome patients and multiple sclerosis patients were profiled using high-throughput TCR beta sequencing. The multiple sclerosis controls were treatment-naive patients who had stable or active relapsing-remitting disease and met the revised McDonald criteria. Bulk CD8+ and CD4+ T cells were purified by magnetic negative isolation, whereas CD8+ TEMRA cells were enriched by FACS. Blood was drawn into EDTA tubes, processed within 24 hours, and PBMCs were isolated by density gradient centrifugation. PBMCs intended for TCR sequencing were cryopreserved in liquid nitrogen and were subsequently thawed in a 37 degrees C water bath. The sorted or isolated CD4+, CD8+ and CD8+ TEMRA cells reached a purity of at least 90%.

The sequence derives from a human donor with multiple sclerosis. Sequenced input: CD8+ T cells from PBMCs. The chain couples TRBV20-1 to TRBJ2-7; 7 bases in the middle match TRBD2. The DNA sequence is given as TGCAGTGCTAGAGATCCCAAGGAAGCGGGAATTCCCGAGCAGTACTTC. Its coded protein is CSARDPKEAGIPEQYF.